The next 15 T cell receptor beta chains were all read from a single sample in a study of shared clonotypes between healthy human individuals. Libraries were prepared by immunoSEQ multiplex PCR; TCRdb keeps only in-frame clonotypes and omits some of them. The sample gives more than 850,000 clones, about 80% of which show up once; 0.5% to 0.6% is in the top ten. Input material: memory CD4+ T cells from PBMCs. Subset noted: CD45RA-negative fraction. These receptors were obtained from a man aged 18-30 years in good health. Some clones in this sample may be carry-over from other donors' samples.

The chain has TRBV5-5 and TRBJ2-2; 11 bases map to TRBD2. Germline V lookup: CDR1 SGHKS, CDR2 YYEKEE (reference sequence). CDR3 length equals 17 residues. V gave up 7 bases and J gave up 7 bases; unmatched junction bases: 15. The CDR3 DNA reads as TGTGCCAGCGGCAAGGGGCTAGCGGGAGGCCATAACGGGGAGCTGTTTTTT. It translates to CASGKGLAGGHNGELFF.

J is TRBJ2-7 and V is TRBV4-1; 16 nucleotides agree with TRBD2. The V segment lost 4 bases and the J segment 4 bases; nucleotides outside the gene matches: 1. CDR1 MGHRA and CDR2 YSYEKL come from the germline V gene. The CDR3 covers 15 residues. DNA of the CDR3: TGCGCCAGCAGCCTGGGACTAGCGGGAGGGTACGAGCAGTACTTC. Its protein product is CASSLGLAGGYEQYF.

This CDR3 is CASSLLRQGPDTQYF. The CDR3 DNA follows: TGTGCCAGCAGTTTATTGAGACAGGGCCCAGATACGCAGTATTTT. This sequence joins TRBV27 and TRBJ2-3; the match to TRBD1 covers 7 bases. CDR3 length: 15 residues. The germline V gene has CDR1 MNHEY and CDR2 SMNVEV (reference sequence). Germline trimming cut 1 base from V and 4 bases from J; bases unmatched to any gene: 5.

V usage is TRBV5-6 and J usage is TRBJ2-7; 12 nucleotides match TRBD2. With V trimmed by 4 bases and J by 6 bases, 5 bases remained unmatched. The germline CDR1 and CDR2 sequences are SGHDT and YYEEEE. CDR3 length: 14 amino acids. The CDR3 reads CASSRASGRVEQYF. CDR3 in DNA: TGTGCCAGCAGCCGGGCTAGCGGGAGGGTCGAGCAGTACTTC.

The rearrangement uses TRBV6-1 and TRBJ1-6; 7 nucleotides agree with TRBD1. The J segment lost 7 bases and the V segment lost 4 bases, leaving 7 bases of the junction unmatched. Germline V lookup: CDR1 MNHNS, CDR2 SASEGT. This CDR3 is 15 amino acids long. CDR3 in amino acids: CASSGQQGSNSPLHF. The CDR3 DNA sequence: TGTGCCAGCAGTGGACAACAGGGGTCCAATTCACCCCTCCACTTT.

The table lists this clone with a count of one. This chain joins TRBV28 and TRBJ1-2; no clear D gene. The germline V and J ends were trimmed by 2 bases and 4 bases, with 11 bases remaining between them. This CDR3 region has 14 residues. Germline V gene data show CDR1 as MDHEN and CDR2 as SYDVKM. CDR3 sequence: CASSLGPAIYGYTF. The DNA for the CDR3 is TGTGCCAGCAGTTTAGGGCCAGCTATCTATGGCTACACCTTC.

CDR3 nucleotide sequence: TGTGCCAGCAGCTTAACAGGTGGGAACGGGCTCAATGAGCAGTTCTTC. Protein product: CASSLTGGNGLNEQFF. The chain employs TRBV7-3 and TRBJ2-1; D is unclear. This CDR3 is 16 amino acids long. Germline V gene lookup returns CDR1 SGHTA and CDR2 FQGTGA. The V and J ends lost 0 bases and 6 bases respectively, with 15 bases between them.

This chain connects TRBV7-9 to TRBJ2-3; 8 nucleotides line up with TRBD2. The CDR3 is 15 amino acids. Germline loops: CDR1 SEHNR, CDR2 FQNEAQ (reference sequence). The ends lost 1 base at V and 5 bases at J; junction bases unmatched: 5. The CDR3 loop is CASSLGTSNIDTQYF. The CDR3 nucleotides read TGTGCCAGCAGCTTAGGGACTAGCAACATAGATACGCAGTATTTT.

The CDR3 loop reads CASSPRRLYEQYF. The CDR3 DNA reads as TGTGCCAGCAGCCCGAGAAGACTCTACGAGCAGTACTTC. This chain connects TRBV7-2 to TRBJ2-7; D gene uncertain. The CDR3 totals 13 residues. V lost 5 bases, J lost 3 bases, and 11 bases lay in between. CDR1 and CDR2 from the germline V gene are SGHTA and FQGNSA.

This clone was detected only once. The chain uses TRBV11-2 and TRBJ2-3, with D unresolved. CDR1 and CDR2 from the germline V gene are SGHAT and FQNNGV. The CDR3 runs to 15 residues. V was shortened by 5 bases and J by 5 bases, with 17 bases between the two germline ends. The CDR3 sequence: CASSARSVSGDTQYF. The CDR3 nucleotides read TGTGCCAGCAGCGCCCGATCCGTATCTGGAGATACGCAGTATTTT. Drawing the rest from reference TRBV11-2 and TRBJ2-3, the complete variable domain is EAGVAQSPRYKIIEKRQSVAFWCNPISGHATLYWYQQILGQGPKLLIQFQNNGVVDDSQLPKDRFSAERLKGVDSTLKIQPAKLEDSAVYLCASSARSVSGDTQYFGPGTRLTVL.

J is TRBJ2-3 and V is TRBV5-4; TRBD1 agrees at 9 bases. V shed 4 bases and J 3 bases; nucleotides not matched to a gene: 6. Per germline, CDR1 SGHNT and CDR2 YYREEE (reference sequence). CDR3 length: 15 residues. CDR3 DNA sequence: TGTGCCAGCAGCGCCGGGACAGGGACGACAGATACGCAGTATTTT. The encoded protein is CASSAGTGTTDTQYF.

This rearrangement joins TRBV6-1 to TRBJ2-2, with 7 bases aligning to TRBD1. The length of the CDR3 is 15 residues. V lost 4 bases, J lost 6 bases, and 8 bases stayed unmatched. Germline V gives CDR1 MNHNS, CDR2 SASEGT. DNA for the CDR3: TGTGCCAGCAGTGTTCAAGGGGGCATGGCCGGGGAGCTGTTTTTT. Protein sequence: CASSVQGGMAGELFF.

V is TRBV28 and J is TRBJ2-7; D not resolved. From germline, CDR1 is MDHEN and CDR2 SYDVKM. Trimming shortened V by 4 bases and J by 2 bases, and 12 bases separated the two germline ends. This CDR3 spans 14 amino acids. The CDR3 DNA follows: TGTGCCAGCAGTTCTCCCGCAGGTCCCTACGAGCAGTACTTC. Protein sequence: CASSSPAGPYEQYF.

This chain links TRBV10-3 with TRBJ2-1; D possibly corresponds to TRBD1 (7 bases). Germline V gene lookup returns CDR1 ENHRY and CDR2 SYGVKD. The V end lost 11 bases, the J end lost 6 bases, and 20 bases lay between the germline ends. The CDR3 covers 14 residues. Here the CDR3 reads CAVSGGNGGNEQFF. The CDR3, as DNA: TGTGCCGTTTCAGGGGGTAACGGGGGCAATGAGCAGTTCTTC.

The chain links TRBV27 to TRBJ2-2, with D possibly matching TRBD1 (5 bases). The CDR3 runs 15 residues. CDR1 is MNHEY and CDR2 is SMNVEV in the germline V gene (reference sequence). The V gene lost 3 bases and the J gene lost 0 bases, with 8 bases spanning the gap. The CDR3 sequence: CASSLSGTNTGELFF. In DNA form, the CDR3 reads TGTGCCAGCAGTTTGTCAGGGACGAACACCGGGGAGCTGTTTTTT.